What follows are 14 T cell receptor beta chains derived from one specimen sequenced in a study of blood T cell repertoires in COVID-19. Data came from immunoSEQ multiplex PCR; TCRdb stores just in-frame clones and leaves some out. The sample comprises 150,000 or so clones, over 75% of which are singletons, and roughly 7.3% rests with the top ten. Specimen: PBMCs or T cells enriched from blood (not recorded which). The receptors stem from a woman between 50 and 59 years old who had recovered from COVID-19.

V and J are TRBV4-1 and TRBJ2-3; unclear D gene. CDR1 is MGHRA and CDR2 is YSYEKL in the germline V gene. This CDR3 contains 14 residues. The ends were cut back, 6 bases at V and 0 bases at J, with 10 bases in the middle. The chain's CDR3 is CASRVGDSTDTQYF. CDR3 nucleotide sequence: TGCGCCAGCAGAGTTGGAGATAGCACAGATACGCAGTATTTT.

The rearrangement joins TRBV15 to TRBJ2-7; 8 nucleotides match TRBD1. The germline V gene encodes CDR1 LNHNV and CDR2 YYDKDF (reference sequence). The CDR3 consists of 15 residues. V gave up 0 bases and J gave up 2 bases; unmatched junction bases: 3. This chain's CDR3 is CATSRDRGPTYEQYF. For the CDR3, the DNA is TGTGCCACCAGCAGAGACAGGGGGCCCACCTACGAGCAGTACTTC. The complete variable domain, with remaining parts taken from reference TRBV15 and TRBJ2-7, reads DAMVIQNPRYQVTQFGKPVTLSCSQTLNHNVMYWYQQKSSQAPKLLFHYYDKDFNNEADTPDNFQSRRPNTSFCFLDIRSPGLGDTAMYLCATSRDRGPTYEQYFGPGTRLTVT.

The chain uses TRBV7-2 and TRBJ2-7, with a tentative D call TRBD2 (6 bases). Germline V gives CDR1 SGHTA, CDR2 FQGNSA. This CDR3 has 13 amino acids. V was clipped by 4 bases and J by 6 bases, with 13 bases between them. CDR3 amino acids: CASSSTHGGEQYF. In DNA, the CDR3 is TGTGCCAGCAGCTCGACGCACGGGGGCGAGCAGTACTTC.

The table lists this clone with a few counts. The V and J genes are TRBV11-2 and TRBJ2-2; D is uncertain. V shed 5 bases and J shed 0 bases, with 10 bases lying between them. The V gene's germline CDR1 is SGHAT and CDR2 FQNNGV. This CDR3 region has 15 residues. In nucleotides, the CDR3 is TGTGCCAGCAGCCCTCTCTCGGCGAACACCGGGGAGCTGTTTTTT. The encoded protein is CASSPLSANTGELFF.

The chain employs TRBV6-5 and TRBJ1-3; D uncertain. V lost 0 bases and J 0 bases, leaving 6 bases between the germline ends. Germline CDR1 MNHEY, CDR2 SVGAGI. This CDR3 is 15 amino acids long. The CDR3 region has the DNA TGTGCCAGCAGTTACTCTCACAGCTCTGGAAACACCATATATTTT. Amino acid sequence: CASSYSHSSGNTIYF.

The chain couples TRBV29-1 to TRBJ1-5; D may be TRBD1 (5 bases). Germline CDR1 SQVTM, CDR2 ANQGSEA. The CDR3 covers 13 residues. V lost 6 bases, J lost 3 bases, and 12 bases lay in between. As DNA, the CDR3 is TGCAGCGTAGGTACAGGTCTCAATCAGCCCCAGCATTTT. It specifies CSVGTGLNQPQHF.

The genes are TRBV5-1 and TRBJ2-1; 11 nucleotides agree with TRBD2. The germline V gene encodes CDR1 SGHRS and CDR2 YFSETQ. CDR3 length: 15 residues. Losses at the gene ends were 4 bases for V and 5 bases for J; bases not matched to a gene: 5. CDR3 loop: CASSLGLAGHNEQFF. DNA for the CDR3: TGCGCCAGCAGCCTCGGACTAGCGGGCCACAATGAGCAGTTCTTC.

This chain connects TRBV4-1 to TRBJ2-1; 10 bases map to TRBD2. There are 15 residues in the CDR3. Germline values: CDR1 MGHRA, CDR2 YSYEKL. The J segment lost 9 bases and the V segment lost 3 bases, leaving 8 bases of the junction unmatched. Here the CDR3 DNA reads TGCGCCAGCAGCCAGGGGAGCGGGAGGGTCGGTGAGCAGTTCTTC. Protein product: CASSQGSGRVGEQFF.

The V and J genes are TRBV2 and TRBJ2-5; 10 positions match TRBD2. V trimming: 4 bases; J trimming: 5 bases; junction bases outside the gene matches: 13. The CDR3 covers 17 residues. CDR1 and CDR2 (germline): SNHLY, FYNNEI. CDR3 loop: CASSGEVSGRIGETQYF. The CDR3 coding sequence is TGTGCCAGCAGTGGGGAGGTTAGCGGGAGGATCGGGGAGACCCAGTACTTC.

The genes are TRBV15 and TRBJ2-7; TRBD2 matches 11 bases. Unmatched junction bases numbered 10, after V lost 3 bases and J lost 6 bases. Germline CDR1 LNHNV, CDR2 YYDKDF (reference sequence). There are 16 residues in the CDR3. CDR3 sequence: CATSSPSGRKGSEQYF. In DNA form, the CDR3 reads TGTGCCACCAGCAGCCCTAGCGGGAGGAAGGGCAGCGAGCAGTACTTC.

The chain is built from TRBV19 and TRBJ1-5, with a possible D match to TRBD1 (5 bases). V lost 7 bases to trimming and J lost 4 bases, with 17 bases between them. The CDR3 spans 15 residues. Germline V gene data show CDR1 as LNHDA and CDR2 as SQIVND (reference sequence). The CDR3 sequence: CASNALDSWNQPQHF. In DNA form, the CDR3 reads TGTGCCAGTAACGCCCTAGACAGCTGGAATCAGCCCCAGCATTTT.

The chain couples TRBV2 to TRBJ2-7, with TRBD2 matching 7 bases. The ends lost 7 bases at V and 7 bases at J; junction bases unmatched: 13. CDR1 SNHLY and CDR2 FYNNEI come from the germline V gene. The CDR3 runs 14 residues. The CDR3 region is CASKRQLAGEEQYF. The CDR3 DNA sequence: TGTGCCAGCAAAAGACAGTTGGCGGGGGAAGAGCAGTACTTC.

The chain recombines TRBV19 with TRBJ2-5; 8 bases agree with TRBD1. Germline CDR1 LNHDA, CDR2 SQIVND (reference sequence). This CDR3 has 13 residues. J gave up 6 bases and V 10 bases, and 10 bases lay outside the gene matches. CDR3 protein: CATAGQGAKTQYF. In DNA form, the CDR3 reads TGTGCCACCGCGGGGCAGGGGGCGAAGACCCAGTACTTC.

This clone occurred once. The genes are TRBV19 and TRBJ2-2, with D possibly matching TRBD1 (6 bases). Trimming stripped 7 bases from V and 0 bases from J, with 12 bases between. CDR3 length: 15 residues. Per germline, CDR1 LNHDA and CDR2 SQIVND (reference sequence). This CDR3 reads CASTIGTSNTGELFF. Here the CDR3 DNA reads TGTGCCAGTACCATAGGGACATCGAACACCGGGGAGCTGTTTTTT. Full variable domain (remainder filled in from reference TRBV19 and TRBJ2-2): DGGITQSPKYLFRKEGQNVTLSCEQNLNHDAMYWYRQDPGQGLRLIYYSQIVNDFQKGDIAEGYSVSREKKESFPLTVTSAQKNPTAFYLCASTIGTSNTGELFFGEGSRLTVL.